There are many counts of the clone carrying this T cell receptor (beta chain). The antigen remains undetermined. Breast cancer patients provided tissue from their axillary draining lymph nodes. The data were obtained in a study of breast tumors, draining lymph nodes, adjacent tissues. Findings and caveats of the study: The lymph node origin of tumor T cells was framed as consistent with a hypothesis, not demonstrated.

TCRdb reprocessed the multiplex PCR reads via MiXCR and lists one record per CDR3 protein. The table shows around 110,000 distinct CDR3 sequences, with 30% occurring only once. Trimming cost V 4 bases and J 2 bases; bases outside gene matches: 1. Per germline, CDR1 SGHKS and CDR2 YYEKEE (reference sequence). The CDR3 is 16 residues long. Sequenced: axillary lymph node tissue. This TCR came from a female donor with breast cancer. Some clones in this sample may be carry-over from other donors' samples. The chain uses TRBV5-5 and TRBJ2-1; the match to TRBD2 covers 15 bases. The DNA for the CDR3 is TGTGCCAGCAGCCGGACTAGCGGGAGGGCCTACAATGAGCAGTTCTTC. Translation gives CASSRTSGRAYNEQFF.